This is a list of T cell receptor beta chains from one sample in a study of T cell repertoires in cytomegalovirus infection. Via MiXCR, TCRdb re-called the reads, giving one row per CDR3 protein. Of some 900,000 distinct CDR3 sequences listed, 32% are singletons. The antigens for these receptors are not known. The sample here was cultured CD8+ T cells from PBMCs, taken from culture after CMV antigen stimulation. The receptors here all came from a human donor in good health (CMV status not recorded). Some clones in this sample may be carry-over from other donors' samples. Each CDR3 is given with its conserved first and last residue. The D gene is left open where the match is weak. Some rows mark clone size as missing; the rest say once, few, many or name a class of expanded clone.

J gene	clone size	D gene	V gene	CDR3 DNA	CDR3 protein
TRBJ1-2	NA	NA	TRBV7-9	TGTGCCAGCAGCCCGAAGTATGGCTACACCTTC	CASSPKYGYTF
TRBJ2-5	NA	NA	TRBV4-1	TGCGCCAGCAGCCAAGGCATAGCAGAGACCCAGTACTTC	CASSQGIAETQYF
TRBJ2-7	NA	TRBD2	TRBV6-6	TGTGCCACCCTCCAGAGGCTAGCGGGGCCCAACTCCTACGAGCAGTACTTC	CATLQRLAGPNSYEQYF
TRBJ1-1	NA	TRBD1	TRBV5-8	TGTGCCAGCGGGACAGGGGAGAACACTGAAGCTTTCTTT	CASGTGENTEAFF
TRBJ1-5	NA	TRBD1	TRBV6-8	TGTGCCAGCAGTTACCGGACAGGGGCGGGAGATCAGCCCCAGCATTTT	CASSYRTGAGDQPQHF
TRBJ2-3	many	TRBD2	TRBV27	TGTGCCAGCACCCATGTCCCGGGACTAGCGGGGGGGCCGGGCACAGATACGCAGTATTTT	CASTHVPGLAGGPGTDTQYF
TRBJ2-3	few	TRBD2	TRBV7-6	TGTGCCAGCAGCTCCTCACGACTAGCGATTAGCACAGATACGCAGTATTTT	CASSSSRLAISTDTQYF
TRBJ1-1	NA	NA	TRBV7-2	TGTGTCAGCAGCCTCACCTCCTTAGAAGCATTTGAAGCTTTCTTT	CVSSLTSLEAFEAFF
TRBJ1-1	few	NA	TRBV27	TGTGCCAGCAGTCCGTTGCGCTCGGGGGAGACTTTCTTT	CASSPLRSGETFF
TRBJ1-5	many	TRBD1	TRBV6-1	TGTGCCAGCAGTTCGAGGACAGGGGGCTATGATCAGCCCCAGCATTTT	CASSSRTGGYDQPQHF
TRBJ2-1	NA	NA	TRBV19	TGTGCCAGTAGCTGGGTTGTTCGCAATGAGCAGTTCTTC	CASSWVVRNEQFF
TRBJ1-2	many	NA	TRBV12-3/TRBV12-4	TGTGCCAGCAGTTCCGGGTCCACACCTTATGGCTACACCTTC	CASSSGSTPYGYTF
TRBJ2-3	NA	NA	TRBV4-1	TGCGCCAGCAGCCAAGAGAATGTGGGCTCACTCCCCACAGATACGCAGTATTTT	CASSQENVGSLPTDTQYF
TRBJ2-3	few	TRBD2	TRBV7-9	TGTGCCAGCAGCTTGGGGCTAGCGGGCGCAGATACGCAGTATTTT	CASSLGLAGADTQYF
TRBJ1-3	NA	NA	TRBV7-9	TGTGCCAGCAGCCGGAACCCTCTATCACCCGGAAACACCATATATTTT	CASSRNPLSPGNTIYF
TRBJ2-5	many	TRBD2	TRBV7-2	TGTGCCAGCAGCTTAGACGGGGGGATACAAGAGACCCAGTACTTC	CASSLDGGIQETQYF
TRBJ2-2	NA	NA	TRBV24-1	TGTGCCACCAGTGCACGTCAGGGAAGAACCGGGGAGCTGTTTTTT	CATSARQGRTGELFF
TRBJ2-1	NA	NA	TRBV2	TGTGCCAGCTGCCACAGGGTACGCAATGAGCAGTTCTTC	CASCHRVRNEQFF
TRBJ2-1	NA	TRBD2	TRBV6-5	TGTGCCAGTCAAGCGGGATCCTACAATGAGCAGTTCTTC	CASQAGSYNEQFF
TRBJ1-1	NA	TRBD1	TRBV10-3	TGTGCCATCAGTAAACAGGGGACGAACACTGAAGCTTTCTTT	CAISKQGTNTEAFF
TRBJ1-5	few	NA	TRBV6-2/TRBV6-3	TGTGCCAGCAGTTTGGTAAGGGGGGCAAGTCAGCCCCAGCATTTT	CASSLVRGASQPQHF
TRBJ1-1	few	NA	TRBV5-1	TGCGCCAGCGAGCCAAAGGACGGGAGCGCTGAAGCTTTCTTT	CASEPKDGSAEAFF
TRBJ2-2	many	TRBD2	TRBV12-3/TRBV12-4	TGTGCCAGCAACAGAGGGAGGGTCGTTGGCACCGGGGAGCTGTTTTTT	CASNRGRVVGTGELFF
TRBJ1-2	NA	NA	TRBV7-3	TGTGCCAGCAGTCTATCCGGGGGAAATCGGGACTATGGCTACATCTTC	CASSLSGGNRDYGYIF
TRBJ2-5	many	NA	TRBV7-6	TGTGCCAGCCTCCGGGACTCCGAAGAGACCCAGTACTTC	CASLRDSEETQYF
TRBJ2-1	few	NA	TRBV7-6	TGTGCCAGCAGCTTAGGGCGGGCTGCGTATGAGCAGTTCTTC	CASSLGRAAYEQFF
TRBJ2-3	many	TRBD2	TRBV7-6	TGTGCCAGCAGCCCTAGGACTAGCGGGGGCCTCACAGATACGCAGTATTTT	CASSPRTSGGLTDTQYF
TRBJ2-7	NA	TRBD1	TRBV6-1	TGTGCCAGCAGTGAAGCCGACAGGGGGCTGTACGAGCAGTACTTC	CASSEADRGLYEQYF
TRBJ2-7	NA	NA	TRBV27	TGTGCCAGCAGTTTATCGGTGACCTCCTACGAGCAGTACTTC	CASSLSVTSYEQYF
TRBJ2-1	few	NA	TRBV10-3	TGTGCCATCAGTGAGAAGTCGCCTAGAGGCGATGAGCAGTTCTTC	CAISEKSPRGDEQFF
TRBJ1-5	NA	NA	TRBV12-3/TRBV12-4	TGTGCCAGCAGTTTTCGGACAAAGGCCCAGCATTTT	CASSFRTKAQHF
TRBJ2-2	few	NA	TRBV24-1	TGTGCCACCAGTGCAGGGGAAATGAACACCGGGGAGCTGTTTTTT	CATSAGEMNTGELFF
TRBJ2-1	NA	NA	TRBV6-1	TGTGCCAGCAGGAGCACCGGGCCAGGTGAGCAGTTCTTC	CASRSTGPGEQFF
TRBJ1-1	few	NA	TRBV6-5	TGTGCCAGCAGTTATCTCGATGTAAGCTTCATGAACACTGAAGCTTTCTTT	CASSYLDVSFMNTEAFF
TRBJ1-5	NA	TRBD1	TRBV7-9	TGTGCCAGCAGCTCCGACAGGGTATCGGGGCAGCCCCAGCATTTT	CASSSDRVSGQPQHF
TRBJ1-5	NA	TRBD1	TRBV6-6	TGTGCCAGTGCTACACCGGGACAGGGTGAGAATCAGCCCCAGCATTTT	CASATPGQGENQPQHF
TRBJ1-2	few	NA	TRBV9	TGTGCCAGCAGCGTAGCTACGGCCTATGGCTACACCTTC	CASSVATAYGYTF
TRBJ2-2	few	TRBD1	TRBV19	TGTGCCAGTAGTATCTACAGGGGGCACACCGGGGAGCTGTTTTTT	CASSIYRGHTGELFF
TRBJ1-1	NA	NA	TRBV2	TGTGCCAGGGGGGTCAACACTGAAGCTTTCTTT	CARGVNTEAFF
TRBJ2-2	NA	TRBD1	TRBV12-3/TRBV12-4	TGTGCCGGCAGTTTAGCGCCGGCAGGGGGCGACCCGAACACCGGGGAGCTGTTTTTT	CAGSLAPAGGDPNTGELFF
TRBJ1-2	NA	TRBD1	TRBV2	TGTGCCAGCATCGGGACAGGGGGCGGTGATGGCTACACCTTC	CASIGTGGGDGYTF
TRBJ1-1	NA	NA	TRBV6-1	TGTGCCAGCAGTGACTACAGGATCTTGAACACTGAAGCTTTCTTT	CASSDYRILNTEAFF
TRBJ2-5	NA	NA	TRBV27	TGTGCCAGCAGGGGGGGAGTGGACCAGTACTTC	CASRGGVDQYF
TRBJ1-1	NA	NA	TRBV6-2/TRBV6-3	TGTGCCAGCAGTTACAGTCTCTCGGTAGGAGCTTTCTTT	CASSYSLSVGAFF
TRBJ2-2	NA	TRBD1	TRBV5-1	TGCGCCAGTGCGACCCCGGACAGGGACGGAACCGGGGAGCTGTTTTTT	CASATPDRDGTGELFF
TRBJ1-3	NA	NA	TRBV5-5	TGTGCCAGCCTAGGACCGCGACCTTTAAACACCATATATTTT	CASLGPRPLNTIYF
TRBJ1-1	few	NA	TRBV12-3/TRBV12-4	TGTGCCAGCAGTCGGGGTCACACTGAAGCTTTCTTT	CASSRGHTEAFF
TRBJ2-1	NA	NA	TRBV5-6	TGTGCCAGCACCCCCCTCCGGGACACCAGCTACAATGAGCAGTTCTTC	CASTPLRDTSYNEQFF
TRBJ1-2	NA	NA	TRBV6-6	TGTGCCAGCAGTTACAGATTTGGGGGAACTAACTATGGCTACACCTTC	CASSYRFGGTNYGYTF
TRBJ2-3	NA	NA	TRBV5-1	TGCGCCAGCAGCTTGGGGGGGCTAGCGGAAGCGACAGATACGCAGTATTTT	CASSLGGLAEATDTQYF
TRBJ2-7	few	NA	TRBV7-6	TGTGCCAGCAGCCCCCCCGCGGGAGAGCAGTACTTC	CASSPPAGEQYF
TRBJ1-4	NA	NA	TRBV5-4	TGTGCCAGCAGCCGAGGGGAGGCCCTAGGCGAAAAACTGTTTTTT	CASSRGEALGEKLFF
TRBJ1-4	NA	NA	TRBV2	TGTGCCAGCAGAGAAGAGGTTACTAATGAAAAACTGTTTTTT	CASREEVTNEKLFF
TRBJ1-2	NA	TRBD1	TRBV10-3	TGTGCCATCAGTGAGTCGATTGGACAGGACTATGGCTACACCTTC	CAISESIGQDYGYTF
TRBJ2-2	NA	NA	TRBV19	TGTGCCAGTAGTATTATGGGGGCGGGCACCGGGGAGCTGTTTTTT	CASSIMGAGTGELFF
TRBJ2-7	NA	NA	TRBV7-9	TGTGCCAGCAGCTCCGTCCAGCTACCCTACGAGCAGTACTTC	CASSSVQLPYEQYF
TRBJ2-2	few	NA	TRBV7-6	TGTGCCAGCAGCTTGGGACATCGCCCGAACACCGGGGAGCTGTTTTTT	CASSLGHRPNTGELFF
TRBJ2-7	few	TRBD1	TRBV2	TGTGCCAGCAGAGGGACAGTGAAAGCCTACGAGCAGTACTTC	CASRGTVKAYEQYF
TRBJ2-1	NA	NA	TRBV23-1	TGCGCCAGCAGTCAAAGACTTGGAAATGAGCAGTTCTTC	CASSQRLGNEQFF